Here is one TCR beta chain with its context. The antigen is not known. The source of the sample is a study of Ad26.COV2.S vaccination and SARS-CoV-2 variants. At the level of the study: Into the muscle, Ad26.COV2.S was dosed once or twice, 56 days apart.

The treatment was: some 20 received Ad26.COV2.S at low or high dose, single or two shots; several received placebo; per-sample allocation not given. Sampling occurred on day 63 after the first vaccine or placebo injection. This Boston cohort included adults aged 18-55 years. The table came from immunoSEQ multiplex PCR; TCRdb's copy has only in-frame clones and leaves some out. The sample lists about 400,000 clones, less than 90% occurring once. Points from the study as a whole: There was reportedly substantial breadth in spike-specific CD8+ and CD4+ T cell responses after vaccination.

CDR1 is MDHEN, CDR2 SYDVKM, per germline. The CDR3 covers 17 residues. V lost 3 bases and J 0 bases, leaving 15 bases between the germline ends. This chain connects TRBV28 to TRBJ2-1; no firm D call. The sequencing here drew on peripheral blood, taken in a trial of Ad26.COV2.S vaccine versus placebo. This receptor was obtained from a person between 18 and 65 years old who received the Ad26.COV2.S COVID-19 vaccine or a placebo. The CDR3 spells CASSFVAGPSSYNEQFF. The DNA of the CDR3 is TGTGCCAGCAGTTTCGTAGCAGGCCCTAGCTCCTACAATGAGCAGTTCTTC.